The source of this T cell receptor (beta chain) is a study of blood T cells in healthy people across ages. Whole-study results and caveats: Diversity estimated from one million T cells was considered an underestimate.

The sample, about 9.2 milliliters of peripheral blood, was drawn from each donor. This clonotype has a count of ten or more. Its antigen is undetermined. Germline V gene data show CDR1 as DFQATT and CDR2 as SNEGSKA (reference sequence). V lost 2 bases and J 2 bases, leaving 13 bases between the germline ends. The CDR3 consists of 14 residues. Combining a sample-barcoded 5' primer with a J-beta primer mix, a second PCR ran for 7 to 11 cycles. Via MiXCR, TCRdb re-called the 5' RACE reads, giving one row per CDR3 protein. In the table there are 650,000 to 1,000,000 distinct CDR3 sequences, about 46% of which are singletons.

This TCR was recovered from a man aged 80 or over in good health. The chain carries TRBV20-1 and TRBJ2-7, with D maybe TRBD1 (5 bases). The material sequenced was blood. As DNA, the CDR3 is TGCAGTGCTAGAAGTTACAGGAGAACCTACGAGCAGTACTTC. Translated: CSARSYRRTYEQYF.